This T cell receptor beta chain appears in the sequencing data of a study of blood T cell repertoires in COVID-19. Study summary: The samples span acute and convalescent COVID-19 from the United States, Italy and Spain.

In the original processing: Cell counts per sample came from amplifying reference gene primers. Sequencing used immunoSEQ multiplex PCR; TCRdb keeps in-frame clones, though not all of them. The DNA gave D and trimming, while V, J and clone size come from that table. This sample has roughly 150,000 clones, with more than 75% found just once. Between the trimmed V and J ends, which lost 0 bases and 4 bases, there was a span of 18 bases. Germline assignment: CDR1 SGHRS and CDR2 YFSETQ. CDR3 length equals 17 residues. The source is a woman between 45 and 60 years old who had recovered from COVID-19. Sequenced: PBMCs or T cells enriched from blood (not recorded which). The rearrangement links TRBV5-1 to TRBJ2-3; D is perhaps TRBD1 (6 bases). The CDR3 sequence is CASSLAYVGGKADTQYF. The CDR3 nucleotides read TGCGCCAGCAGCTTGGCCTATGTTGGGGGCAAGGCAGATACGCAGTATTTT.